Below, 27 T cell receptor beta chains from the same sample are listed, as sequenced in a study of OX40 agonist ivuxolimab in advanced cancers. Generated by immunoSEQ multiplex PCR, the TCRdb table keeps only in-frame clones and is missing some. The repertoire consists of 26,000 or so clones, with 65% to 85% occurring once and the leading ten covering about a quarter. The sequencing here drew on CD4+ or CD8+ T cells sorted from blood, taken in a trial of the OX40 agonist ivuxolimab. These receptor sequences come from an adult with an advanced solid tumor such as melanoma, head and neck, liver or kidney cancer.

This chain connects TRBV30 to TRBJ2-5, with TRBD1 as a possible D gene (5 bases). This CDR3 has 12 amino acids. Trimming shortened V by 2 bases and J by 5 bases, and 9 bases separated the two germline ends. CDR1 is GTSNPN and CDR2 is SVGIG in the germline V gene (reference sequence). The CDR3 loop reads CAWSPGYETQYF. The CDR3 bases are TGTGCCTGGAGTCCAGGGTACGAGACCCAGTACTTC.

The chain couples TRBV7-3 to TRBJ2-3, with TRBD2 identical over 7 bases. V trimming: 2 bases; J trimming: 5 bases; junction bases outside the gene matches: 7. Germline V CDR1 and CDR2: SGHTA, FQGTGA. This CDR3 has 15 amino acids. DNA of the CDR3: TGTGCCAGCAGCTTAGGCGGGGGAGACCAAGATACGCAGTATTTT. This encodes CASSLGGGDQDTQYF.

The J gene is TRBJ2-1, the V gene TRBV6-5; TRBD1 agrees at 7 bases. The CDR3 sequence is 14 residues long. The germline CDR1 and CDR2 sequences are MNHEY and SVGAGI. V trimming: 0 bases; J trimming: 9 bases; junction bases outside the gene matches: 5. In DNA, the CDR3 is TGTGCCAGCAGTTACTCGGGACAGAGAGGTGAGCAGTTCTTC. Protein: CASSYSGQRGEQFF.

The rearrangement joins TRBV28 to TRBJ2-5; 9 bases map to TRBD1. J lost 1 base, V lost 2 bases, and 5 bases had no gene match. The CDR3 is made up of 16 amino acids. CDR1 and CDR2 (germline): MDHEN, SYDVKM. CDR3 DNA: TGTGCCAGCAGTTTAACCGGGACAGGGATCCAAGAGACCCAGTACTTC. Its protein product is CASSLTGTGIQETQYF.

This sequence joins TRBV2 and TRBJ2-1, with 11 bases aligning to TRBD2. The CDR3 is 15 amino acids. CDR1 and CDR2 (germline): SNHLY, FYNNEI. V shed 5 bases and J 5 bases; nucleotides not matched to a gene: 5. The chain's CDR3 is CASSTIAGGNNEQFF. In DNA form, the CDR3 reads TGTGCCAGCAGTACGATAGCGGGGGGGAACAATGAGCAGTTCTTC.

The chain recombines TRBV14 with TRBJ1-5; D is unresolved. This CDR3 contains 12 residues. The V gene's germline CDR1 is SGHDN and CDR2 FVKESK. The V end lost 1 base, the J end lost 7 bases, and 5 bases lay between the germline ends. The CDR3 reads CASSQGSQPQHF. Written as DNA, the CDR3 is TGTGCCAGCAGCCAAGGTTCCCAGCCCCAGCATTTT.

The chain carries TRBV19 and TRBJ1-2; the D gene is possibly TRBD1 (6 bases). The germline V and J ends were trimmed by 0 bases and 7 bases, with 15 bases remaining between them. The length of the CDR3 is 15 residues. Germline CDR1 LNHDA, CDR2 SQIVND (reference sequence). CDR3: CASSIDPSTGRGYTF. CDR3 DNA: TGTGCCAGTAGTATAGATCCCTCGACAGGCCGTGGCTACACCTTC.

The CDR3 DNA reads as TGTGCCAGTAGTGAGGGGAACACGCCCCAGCATTTT. Amino acids: CASSEGNTPQHF. The genes are TRBV19 and TRBJ1-5, with a possible D match to TRBD1 (5 bases). This CDR3 is built from 12 residues. The V gene's germline CDR1 is LNHDA and CDR2 SQIVND (reference sequence). The V end lost 5 bases, the J end lost 9 bases, and 11 bases lay between the germline ends.

The V gene is TRBV5-5, the J gene TRBJ2-6; no clear D gene. This CDR3 contains 13 residues. Germline assignment: CDR1 SGHKS and CDR2 YYEKEE (reference sequence). Trimming took off 4 bases at V and 2 bases at J, with 4 bases between the two ends. The CDR3: CASSSTGANVLTF. The CDR3 bases are TGTGCCAGCAGCAGCACTGGGGCCAACGTCCTGACTTTC.

V and J are TRBV6-5 and TRBJ2-5; D remains unclear. Germline V gene data show CDR1 as MNHEY and CDR2 as SVGAGI. The CDR3 consists of 14 residues. Between the trimmed V and J ends, which lost 4 bases and 4 bases, there was a span of 13 bases. CDR3 amino acids: CASSSLASRETQYF. The CDR3 region has the DNA TGTGCCAGCAGTTCACTCGCCTCGCGAGAGACCCAGTACTTC.

The J gene is TRBJ1-2, the V gene TRBV19; perhaps TRBD1 as D (6 bases). V was shortened by 3 bases and J by 4 bases, with 9 bases between the two germline ends. The CDR3 has 13 amino acids. Germline values: CDR1 LNHDA, CDR2 SQIVND (reference sequence). CDR3 amino acids: CASSIGQIYGYTF. The DNA of the CDR3 is TGTGCCAGTAGTATCGGACAGATCTATGGCTACACCTTC.

The chain recombines TRBV7-9 with TRBJ2-3, with D tentatively TRBD1 or TRBD2 (5 bases each). V was clipped by 10 bases and J by 0 bases, with 17 bases between them. CDR1 SEHNR and CDR2 FQNEAQ come from the germline V gene (reference sequence). This CDR3 has 15 amino acids. The CDR3 DNA reads as TGTGCCACCCAACTCGACGGGGCTAGCACAGATACGCAGTATTTT. It encodes CATQLDGASTDTQYF.

The chain links TRBV2 to TRBJ2-5, with a weak D call TRBD2 (6 bases). The germline V gene has CDR1 SNHLY and CDR2 FYNNEI. Trimming shortened V by 7 bases and J by 1 base, and 10 bases separated the two germline ends. The CDR3 is 13 residues long. CDR3 amino acids: CASNWDFQETQYF. The CDR3 coding sequence is TGTGCCAGCAATTGGGACTTCCAAGAGACCCAGTACTTC.

The rearrangement joins TRBV9 to TRBJ2-7; D may be TRBD1 or TRBD2 (5 bases each). CDR3 length: 14 amino acids. Trimming left V 3 bases short and J 5 bases short, with 15 bases between. Germline CDR1 SGDLS, CDR2 YYNGEE. In DNA, the CDR3 is TGTGCCAGCAGCGCGGGGACCCTCGTCCACGAGCAGTACTTC. It is translated as CASSAGTLVHEQYF.

The rearrangement links TRBV19 to TRBJ2-1, with 9 bases aligning to TRBD2. Germline V gene data show CDR1 as LNHDA and CDR2 as SQIVND (reference sequence). The CDR3 is made up of 13 amino acids. V was clipped by 2 bases and J by 7 bases; unmatched bases: 0. The CDR3 region has the DNA TGTGCCAGTAGTATAAGCGGGGGGAATGAGCAGTTCTTC. Its translation is CASSISGGNEQFF.

Written as DNA, the CDR3 is TGTGCCAGCAATTCCGGGACTAGCAATGAGCAGTTCTTC. This codes for CASNSGTSNEQFF. The chain uses TRBV9 and TRBJ2-1, with 8 bases lining up with TRBD2. The V and J ends lost 6 bases and 6 bases, in that order; junction bases with no gene match: 5. The germline V gene encodes CDR1 SGDLS and CDR2 YYNGEE. The CDR3 consists of 13 residues.

This chain uses TRBV14 with TRBJ2-7; D not certain. Germline CDR1 is SGHDN and CDR2 is FVKESK. V gave up 6 bases and J gave up 3 bases, with 6 bases separating them. The CDR3 is 11 residues long. This CDR3 is CASSSYYEQYF. CDR3 bases: TGTGCCAGCAGTTCGTACTACGAGCAGTACTTC.

The CDR3 nucleotides are TGTGCCAGCAGTTGGGGGATCTCGGACAGGGGAACCCACGAGCAGTACTTC. Protein product: CASSWGISDRGTHEQYF. The genes are TRBV27 and TRBJ2-7, with 9 bases matching TRBD1. There are 17 residues in the CDR3. The J segment lost 5 bases and the V segment lost 4 bases, leaving 15 bases of the junction unmatched. Germline V gene sequence: CDR1 MNHEY, CDR2 SMNVEV (reference sequence).

In this sample, this clone turned up a few times. The chain carries TRBV27 and TRBJ2-4; TRBD2 might be the D (6 bases). V was shortened by 3 bases and J by 2 bases, with 8 bases between the two germline ends. Germline CDR1 reads MNHEY; CDR2 reads SMNVEV (reference sequence). This CDR3 is 14 amino acids long. The CDR3 region is CASSLGGPKNIQYF. DNA of the CDR3: TGTGCCAGCAGTTTGGGGGGTCCCAAAAACATTCAGTACTTC.

This chain connects TRBV4-1 to TRBJ2-3, with D perhaps TRBD1 (6 bases). CDR1 and CDR2 from the germline V gene are MGHRA and YSYEKL. This CDR3 has 16 residues. V dropped 5 bases and J dropped 6 bases, with 21 bases sitting between them. The CDR3 DNA reads TGCGCCAGCAGCTCCCCGTCCCGGGACACTCACGATACGCAGTATTTT. As protein: CASSSPSRDTHDTQYF.

The genes are TRBV28 and TRBJ2-3; D unclear. Germline CDR1 is MDHEN and CDR2 is SYDVKM. The CDR3 loop spans 14 amino acids. The V gene lost 2 bases and the J gene lost 0 bases, with 6 bases spanning the gap. CDR3 DNA: TGTGCCAGCAGTTTAGAGGCTAGCACAGATACGCAGTATTTT. Its protein is CASSLEASTDTQYF.

The chain is built from TRBV21-1 and TRBJ2-1. TRBV21-1 is flagged as a pseudogene. This CDR3 contains 13 residues. The CDR3 protein is CASSNDSYNEQFF. CDR3 sequence (DNA): TGTGCCAGCAGCAACGACTCCTACAATGAGCAGTTCTTC.

This clone was counted once. The genes are TRBV4-2 and TRBJ2-5; 10 nucleotides line up with TRBD2. Germline values: CDR1 LGHNA, CDR2 YNFKEQ. The CDR3 has 15 amino acids. V dropped 2 bases and J dropped 2; count of bases not matched to a gene: 2. As DNA, the CDR3 is TGTGCCAGCAGCCAAAGCGGGGGGGAACAAGAGACCCAGTACTTC. The encoded protein is CASSQSGGEQETQYF.

The V call is TRBV27, the J call TRBJ2-1; possible D gene TRBD2, 5 bases. The CDR3 runs 15 residues. V was clipped by 4 bases and J by 4 bases, with 14 bases between them. Germline values: CDR1 MNHEY, CDR2 SMNVEV (reference sequence). This CDR3 reads CASSSGLPPYNEQFF. The CDR3 nucleotides are TGTGCCAGCAGTTCTGGACTCCCGCCTTACAATGAGCAGTTCTTC.

The V gene is TRBV6-1, the J gene TRBJ2-7; no firm D call. V lost 10 bases and J 3 bases, leaving 13 bases between the germline ends. Germline V lookup: CDR1 MNHNS, CDR2 SASEGT. This CDR3 has 12 amino acids. CDR3 nucleotides: TGTGCCACCATAGGCAAAATCTACGAGCAGTACTTC. Its translation: CATIGKIYEQYF.

This clone showed up just once. CDR3 residues: CASSSLSTSSYNEQFF. The DNA for the CDR3 is TGTGCCAGCAGTTCGCTTTCCACAAGCTCCTACAATGAGCAGTTCTTC. The rearrangement joins TRBV27 to TRBJ2-1, with D hard to call. Germline CDR1 reads MNHEY; CDR2 reads SMNVEV (reference sequence). The CDR3 runs to 16 residues. With 4 bases removed from V and 0 bases from J, the gap between germline ends came to 13 bases.

V and J are TRBV6-5 and TRBJ2-7, with D perhaps matching TRBD1 or TRBD2 (6 bases each). CDR3 size: 16 residues. With 0 bases removed from V and 2 bases from J, the gap between germline ends came to 14 bases. The germline V gene has CDR1 MNHEY and CDR2 SVGAGI. The CDR3 nucleotides read TGTGCCAGCAGTTACTCTTCGGGGGCCCTCACCTACGAGCAGTACTTC. Residues: CASSYSSGALTYEQYF.